This T cell receptor (beta chain) was captured by sequencing in a study of blood T cell repertoires in COVID-19. The CDR3 extends over 13 amino acids. The V segment lost 4 bases and the J segment 4 bases; nucleotides outside the gene matches: 3. CDR1 and CDR2 from the germline V gene are MGHRA and YSYEKL. This clone has more than one count but fewer than ten. TCRdb keeps only in-frame clones here, not all; method: immunoSEQ multiplex PCR. The repertoire holds around 220,000 clones, with over 75% as singletons. The sequenced material came from peripheral blood. The genes are TRBV4-1 and TRBJ1-2; TRBD1 matches 7 bases. The TCR sequence derives from a man aged 45-60 years with acute or convalescent COVID-19. The CDR3 spells CASSPGTAYGYTF. Written as DNA, the CDR3 is TGCGCCAGCAGCCCCGGGACAGCCTATGGCTACACCTTC.